Following are 14 T cell receptor beta chains from one sample sequenced in a study of blood T cell repertoires in COVID-19 (dated by TCRdb to about 2020). Library construction relied on the immunoSEQ multiplex PCR assay. TCRdb re-hosts the immuneACCESS table, in-frame sequences only. Its copies lack some clones; in the studies checked, an unresolved V gene accounts for under half of them, and the cause for the rest is not known. Within this sample are about 190,000 clones, with more than 70% of them counted one time only. The ten largest clones add up to 4% of the sample. Sequenced sample: peripheral blood. These receptors all come from a woman between 25 and 40 years old with acute or convalescent COVID-19.

The J gene is TRBJ2-5, the V gene TRBV6-5, with 7 nucleotides matching TRBD2. CDR1 and CDR2 from the germline V gene are MNHEY and SVGAGI. The CDR3 is made up of 13 amino acids. With 8 bases clipped from V and 0 bases from J, the junction kept 3 bases outside the gene matches. DNA of the CDR3: TGTGCCAGCGTCGGGACTAACCAAGAGACCCAGTACTTC. Translating it yields CASVGTNQETQYF.

This sequence joins TRBV2 and TRBJ1-1; no clear D gene. The V gene's germline CDR1 is SNHLY and CDR2 FYNNEI. The CDR3 loop spans 12 amino acids. V was clipped by 6 bases and J by 3 bases, with 8 bases between them. For the CDR3, the DNA is TGTGCCAGCAGATGGGAGGACACTGAAGCTTTCTTT. Translating gives CASRWEDTEAFF. Full variable domain (rest looked up from reference TRBV2 and TRBJ1-1): EPEVTQTPSHQVTQMGQEVILRCVPISNHLYFYWYRQILGQKVEFLVSFYNNEISEKSEIFDDQFSVERPDGSNFTLKIRSTKLEDSAMYFCASRWEDTEAFFGQGTRLTVV.

The V gene is TRBV7-6, the J gene TRBJ1-3; D gene uncertain. The CDR3 contains 15 residues. The ends were cut back, 0 bases at V and 2 bases at J, with 8 bases in the middle. Germline V lookup: CDR1 SGHVS, CDR2 FNYEAQ. DNA of the CDR3: TGTGCCAGCAGCTTAGCGGGAGAGACTGGAAACACCATATATTTT. This codes for CASSLAGETGNTIYF.

This rearrangement joins TRBV12-3 or TRBV12-4 to TRBJ2-3; 13 positions agree with TRBD2. The CDR3 is 13 residues long. The J segment lost 12 bases and the V segment lost 6 bases, leaving 6 bases of the junction unmatched. The CDR3 DNA reads TGTGCCAGCAGCGAGGGACTAGCGGGAATCCAGTATTTT. Translated, it gives CASSEGLAGIQYF.

The genes are TRBV20-1 and TRBJ1-3; D unresolved. V shed 0 bases and J shed 9 bases, with 6 bases lying between them. Looked up from germline, CDR1 is DFQATT and CDR2 is SNEGSKA (reference sequence). This CDR3 has 11 residues. Here the CDR3 DNA reads TGCAGTGCTAGAGATCTTCCCACCATATATTTT. It encodes CSARDLPTIYF.

The V call is TRBV30, the J call TRBJ1-5, with unresolved D. CDR3 length: 12 amino acids. The ends were cut back, 0 bases at V and 10 bases at J, with 10 bases in the middle. From germline, CDR1 is GTSNPN and CDR2 SVGIG (reference sequence). CDR3 protein: CAWSVGGGPQHF. CDR3 DNA sequence: TGTGCCTGGAGTGTAGGAGGAGGCCCCCAGCATTTT.

The sample holds a few counts of this clone. The chain links TRBV5-1 to TRBJ1-2; D not resolved. V lost 1 base to trimming and J lost 0 bases, with 7 bases between them. This CDR3 has 14 residues. Germline CDR1 reads SGHRS; CDR2 reads YFSETQ. This CDR3 reads CASSLMRANYGYTF. Written as DNA, the CDR3 is TGCGCCAGCAGCTTGATGAGAGCTAACTATGGCTACACCTTC.

The chain carries TRBV25-1 and TRBJ1-1; D call uncertain. The CDR3 is 13 residues long. Per germline, CDR1 MGHDK and CDR2 SYGVNS. Trimming cost V 0 bases and J 1 base, with 3 bases left between them. DNA for the CDR3: TGTGCCAGCAGTGAATACAGGAACACTGAAGCTTTCTTT. Translated: CASSEYRNTEAFF.

The chain links TRBV7-2 to TRBJ2-1, with a possible D match to TRBD2 (6 bases). From germline, CDR1 is SGHTA and CDR2 FQGNSA. The V end lost 2 bases, the J end lost 4 bases, and 9 bases lay between the germline ends. This CDR3 spans 14 amino acids. The CDR3 DNA reads TGTGCCAGCAGCTTATATGGGGGGTACAATGAGCAGTTCTTC. Translating it yields CASSLYGGYNEQFF.

This chain links TRBV3-1 (or the pseudogene TRBV3-2) with TRBJ2-3; D not certain. Germline lookup yields CDR1 LGHDT and CDR2 YNNKEL (reference sequence). The CDR3 runs 15 residues. With 1 base removed from V and 1 base from J, the gap between germline ends came to 9 bases. CDR3 coding DNA: TGTGCCAGCAGCCAAGCCCCGGTGGGCACAGATACGCAGTATTTT. Translated: CASSQAPVGTDTQYF.

This rearrangement joins TRBV5-1 to TRBJ1-1, with TRBD1 matching 8 bases. The junction had 7 bases not matched to a gene; V was cut back by 0 bases and J by 3 bases. The CDR3 runs 16 residues. Germline loops: CDR1 SGHRS, CDR2 YFSETQ. The DNA for the CDR3 is TGCGCCAGCAGCTTGGGGGCAGGGGGCGAGTACACTGAAGCTTTCTTT. As protein: CASSLGAGGEYTEAFF.

V gene TRBV3-1 (or the pseudogene TRBV3-2) combines with J gene TRBJ1-2, with 8 positions matching TRBD1. The CDR3 is 15 residues long. V lost 0 bases and J lost 7; bases outside the gene matches: 7. Germline V CDR1 and CDR2: LGHDT, YNNKEL (reference sequence). The CDR3 DNA reads TGTGCCAGCAGCCAAGAAGAACGGACAGGGCCTGGCTACACCTTC. Translation: CASSQEERTGPGYTF.

The chain links TRBV3-1 (or the pseudogene TRBV3-2) to TRBJ2-1; no clear D. Germline V CDR1 and CDR2: LGHDT, YNNKEL (reference sequence). This CDR3 region has 13 residues. V dropped 0 bases and J dropped 9 bases, with 9 bases sitting between them. The CDR3 nucleotides read TGTGCCAGCAGCCAAGAGTTGTTTAGTGAGCAGTTCTTC. It is translated as CASSQELFSEQFF.

The chain joins TRBV30 to TRBJ1-1; D not resolved. Between the trimmed V and J ends, which lost 0 bases and 1 base, there was a span of 6 bases. The CDR3 covers 13 residues. The germline CDR1 and CDR2 sequences are GTSNPN and SVGIG (reference sequence). CDR3 sequence reads: CAWSVAGNTEAFF. CDR3 nucleotides: TGTGCCTGGAGTGTAGCAGGGAACACTGAAGCTTTCTTT.